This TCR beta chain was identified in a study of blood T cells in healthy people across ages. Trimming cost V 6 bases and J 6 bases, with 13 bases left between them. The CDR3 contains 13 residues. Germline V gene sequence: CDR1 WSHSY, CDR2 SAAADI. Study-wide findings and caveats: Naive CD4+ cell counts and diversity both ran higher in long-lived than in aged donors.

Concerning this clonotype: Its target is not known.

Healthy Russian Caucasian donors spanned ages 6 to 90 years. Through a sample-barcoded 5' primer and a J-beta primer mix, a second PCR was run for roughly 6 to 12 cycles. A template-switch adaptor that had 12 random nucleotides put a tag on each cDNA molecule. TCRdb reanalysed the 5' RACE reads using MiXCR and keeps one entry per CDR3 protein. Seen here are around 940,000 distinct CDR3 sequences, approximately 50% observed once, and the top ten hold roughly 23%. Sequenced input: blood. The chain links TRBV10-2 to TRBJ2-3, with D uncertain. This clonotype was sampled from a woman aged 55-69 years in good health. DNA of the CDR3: TGCGCCAGCAGCCACAATGAGAGGGATACGCAGTATTTT. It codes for CASSHNERDTQYF.